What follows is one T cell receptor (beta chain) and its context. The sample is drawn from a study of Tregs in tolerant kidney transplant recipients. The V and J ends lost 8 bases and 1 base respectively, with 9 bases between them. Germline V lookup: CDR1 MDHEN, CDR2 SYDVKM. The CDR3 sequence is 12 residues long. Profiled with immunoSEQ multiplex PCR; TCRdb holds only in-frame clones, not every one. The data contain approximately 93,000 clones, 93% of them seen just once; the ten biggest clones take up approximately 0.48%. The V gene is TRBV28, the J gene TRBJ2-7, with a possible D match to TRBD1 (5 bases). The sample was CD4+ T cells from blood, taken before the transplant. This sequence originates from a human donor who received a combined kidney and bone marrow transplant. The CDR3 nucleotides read TGTGCCAGCCAGCAGGGATCCTACGAGCAGTACTTC. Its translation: CASQQGSYEQYF.